This entry lists 13 T cell receptor beta chains sequenced from one sample in a study of blood T cell repertoires in COVID-19. Here immunoSEQ multiplex PCR was the method, and the copy in TCRdb shows in-frame clones only, minus some. This sample yields approximately 170,000 clones, of which around 83% are seen a single time; under 10% belongs to the top ten. What was sequenced was peripheral blood. The receptor source for this set is an older woman with COVID-19, enrolled during active disease.

The chain joins TRBV5-4 to TRBJ1-6; D not certain. This CDR3 has 12 residues. Per the germline V gene, CDR1 is SGHNT and CDR2 is YYREEE (reference sequence). V lost 0 bases and J 11 bases, leaving 6 bases between the germline ends. DNA for the CDR3: TGTGCCAGCAGCTTGGCCGGGGCACCCCTCCACTTT. Its translation: CASSLAGAPLHF.

The rearrangement joins TRBV4-3 to TRBJ2-7; TRBD2 matches at 9 bases. This CDR3 spans 16 amino acids. Losses at the gene ends were 3 bases for V and 2 bases for J; bases not matched to a gene: 8. Germline CDR1 is LGHNA and CDR2 is YSLEER. The CDR3 protein is CASSQIFSGRAYEQYF. DNA of the CDR3: TGCGCCAGCAGCCAGATTTTTAGCGGGAGAGCCTACGAGCAGTACTTC.

This clone turned up a few times. The rearrangement uses TRBV30 and TRBJ1-1, with TRBD1 matching over 11 bases. The junction had 8 bases not matched to a gene; V was cut back by 1 base and J by 1 base. The CDR3 loop spans 17 amino acids. Germline V lookup: CDR1 GTSNPN, CDR2 SVGIG (reference sequence). CDR3 in amino acids: CAWSGGTGGRSNTEAFF. The CDR3 coding sequence is TGTGCCTGGAGTGGAGGGACAGGGGGGCGTTCGAACACTGAAGCTTTCTTT.

The genes are TRBV11-2 and TRBJ2-7, with 8 positions matching TRBD1. Germline assignment: CDR1 SGHAT and CDR2 FQNNGV. The CDR3 has 16 residues. The J segment lost 7 bases and the V segment lost 1 base, leaving 12 bases of the junction unmatched. CDR3 nucleotide sequence: TGTGCCAGCAGCTTAGCCGCTGGGACAGGCCTGGGTGAGCAGTACTTC. This encodes CASSLAAGTGLGEQYF.

This clone was seen more than once but under ten times. The chain recombines TRBV2 with TRBJ2-7; D gene unclear. The CDR3 is 10 residues long. Germline CDR1 reads SNHLY; CDR2 reads FYNNEI. With 4 bases removed from V and 7 bases from J, the gap between germline ends came to 5 bases. CDR3 sequence reads: CASSGVEQYF. CDR3 DNA sequence: TGTGCCAGCAGTGGAGTGGAGCAGTACTTC.

This chain uses TRBV10-2 with TRBJ2-1, with a possible D match to TRBD2 (5 bases). The CDR3 extends over 15 amino acids. V shed 2 bases and J shed 2 bases, with 10 bases lying between them. The germline CDR1 and CDR2 sequences are WSHSY and SAAADI. CDR3 nucleotide sequence: TGCGCCAGCAGTGAGCGGGCCGGGACCTACAATGAGCAGTTCTTC. It translates to CASSERAGTYNEQFF.

The V call is TRBV6-6, the J call TRBJ1-5; TRBD1 aligns across 8 bases. Germline CDR1 is MNHNY and CDR2 is SVGAGI (reference sequence). The CDR3 consists of 16 residues. V was pared by 7 bases and J by 5 bases, with 13 bases of the junction left unmatched. In nucleotides, the CDR3 is TGTGCCAGCACGACCTCACAGGGGGGATTCGATCAGCCCCAGCATTTT. Residues: CASTTSQGGFDQPQHF.

The chain is built from TRBV6-5 and TRBJ2-2, with 7 bases fitting TRBD2. V lost 4 bases, J lost 4 bases, and 9 bases stayed unmatched. Germline assignment: CDR1 MNHEY and CDR2 SVGAGI. The CDR3 is 16 residues long. The CDR3 DNA reads TGTGCCAGCAGTTCTTTTGACGGGAGGCGCACCGGGGAGCTGTTTTTT. Residues: CASSSFDGRRTGELFF.

The rearrangement joins TRBV3-1 (or the pseudogene TRBV3-2) to TRBJ2-5, with D possibly TRBD2 on 6 matching bases. The germline CDR1 and CDR2 sequences are LGHDT and YNNKEL (reference sequence). The V end lost 4 bases, the J end lost 5 bases, and 17 bases lay between the germline ends. This CDR3 is 15 amino acids long. The CDR3 here is CASSPGVGRGETQYF. For the CDR3, the DNA is TGTGCCAGCAGCCCCGGCGTGGGCCGGGGGGAGACCCAGTACTTC.

The J gene is TRBJ1-5, the V gene TRBV5-6; D is perhaps TRBD1 (6 bases). Trimming shortened V by 3 bases and J by 3 bases, and 16 bases separated the two germline ends. The CDR3 runs to 16 residues. In germline, CDR1 is SGHDT, CDR2 YYEEEE. The CDR3 reads CASSSGWGRANQPQHF. The CDR3 coding sequence is TGTGCCAGCAGCTCCGGGTGGGGGCGCGCCAATCAGCCCCAGCATTTT. Full variable domain (remainder filled in from reference TRBV5-6 and TRBJ1-5): DAGVTQSPTHLIKTRGQQVTLRCSPKSGHDTVSWYQQALGQGPQFIFQYYEEEERQRGNFPDRFSGHQFPNYSSELNVNALLLGDSALYLCASSSGWGRANQPQHFGDGTRLSIL.

The genes are TRBV24-1 and TRBJ2-2; 9 bases fit TRBD1. CDR1 KGHDR and CDR2 SFDVKD come from the germline V gene. The CDR3 sequence is 16 residues long. V shed 5 bases and J 6 bases; nucleotides not matched to a gene: 9. CDR3 bases: TGTGCCACCAGTGTTGAGGGGACAGGGCGTGCCGGGGAGCTGTTTTTT. Translating gives CATSVEGTGRAGELFF.

The chain uses TRBV20-1 and TRBJ2-7; TRBD2 is a possible D gene (5 bases). V was pared by 5 bases and J by 4 bases, with 9 bases between. CDR1 and CDR2 (germline): DFQATT, SNEGSKA (reference sequence). The CDR3 contains 11 residues. The CDR3 reads CSAGLLYEQYF. The CDR3 DNA is TGCAGTGCTGGACTCTTGTACGAGCAGTACTTC.

V gene TRBV7-2 combines with J gene TRBJ1-2; D perhaps matches TRBD1 (6 bases). CDR1 and CDR2 (germline): SGHTA, FQGNSA. Trimming shortened V by 2 bases and J by 5 bases, and 12 bases separated the two germline ends. The CDR3 is 14 residues long. The DNA of the CDR3 is TGTGCCAGCAGCTTAATCGGGGGGCAATATGGCTACACCTTC. Protein product: CASSLIGGQYGYTF.